Listed below are T cell receptor beta chains from one sample, sequenced in a study of cytomegalovirus exposure and HLA in healthy donors. Clones were read by immunoSEQ multiplex PCR, and TCRdb kept only the in-frame ones, dropping some. The profile shows approximately 120,000 clones, about 78% of them singletons. The sequenced material came from PBMCs. All receptors derive from a man aged 45-60 years in good health and CMV-seronegative. The conserved cysteine and the conserved F or W are not part of the CDR3 here.

V	CDR3
TRBV5-4	ASSLGGRNYGYT
TRBV10-3	AIRDRDRDEQF
TRBV29-1	SAAEEETQY
TRBV19	ASNTPGHRAEAF
TRBV5-1	ASSQSGQPSYEQY
TRBV28	ASSSRLAGGEYEQY
TRBV30	AWSPRAFNSPLH
TRBV6-1	ASSEGGDDEKLF
TRBV6-6	ASSYRLGGGELF
TRBV5-6	ASSLSLSGGYT
TRBV4-3	ASSQRRFYGYT
TRBV27	ASSLLAGVGTGELF
TRBV5-4	ASSVAGGPNEQY
TRBV9	ASSAVEADTQY
TRBV10-3	AISEAEGQGLYNEQF
TRBV6-1	ASSAGPDPGNIQY
TRBV18	ASSPIREYQPQH
TRBV14	ASSPQTSLPAHNEQF
TRBV28	ASSHGGSQF
TRBV7-8	ASRAASTDTQY
TRBV7-8	ASSLGLGNTEAF
TRBV11-2	ASRRTGNNEKLF
TRBV30	AWSGLGASQPQH
TRBV5-1	ASSSSSGVGHEQY
TRBV9	ASSRGDSYEQY
TRBV7-2	ASTLQGAGNTEAF
TRBV29-1	SVVASGSYEQY
TRBV19	ASSTTSPTGELF
TRBV27	ASSPGTSGRPTDTQY
TRBV19	ASSFGTSGKNEQF
TRBV28	ASRRQGARSYGYT
TRBV1	TRLGLAGDCQY
TRBV2	ASGEEAEQY
TRBV6-1	ASRKQGHTIY
TRBV29-1	SVPKVAGATYNEQF